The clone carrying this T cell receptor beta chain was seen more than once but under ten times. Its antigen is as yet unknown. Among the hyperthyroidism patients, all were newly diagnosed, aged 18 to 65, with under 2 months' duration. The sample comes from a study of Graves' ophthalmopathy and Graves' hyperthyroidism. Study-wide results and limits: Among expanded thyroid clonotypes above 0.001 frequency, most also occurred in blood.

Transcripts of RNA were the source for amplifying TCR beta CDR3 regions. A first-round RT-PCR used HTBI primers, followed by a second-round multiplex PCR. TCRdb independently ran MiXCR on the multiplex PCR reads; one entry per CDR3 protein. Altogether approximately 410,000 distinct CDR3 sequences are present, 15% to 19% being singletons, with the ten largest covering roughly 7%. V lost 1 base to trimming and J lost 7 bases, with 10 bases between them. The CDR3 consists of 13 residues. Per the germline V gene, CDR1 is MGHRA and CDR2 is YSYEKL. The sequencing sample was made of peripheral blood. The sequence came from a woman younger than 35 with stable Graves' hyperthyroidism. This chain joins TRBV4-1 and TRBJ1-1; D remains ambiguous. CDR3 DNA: TGCGCCAGCAGCCAAGTAAGGCAGGATGAAGCTTTCTTT. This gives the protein CASSQVRQDEAFF.